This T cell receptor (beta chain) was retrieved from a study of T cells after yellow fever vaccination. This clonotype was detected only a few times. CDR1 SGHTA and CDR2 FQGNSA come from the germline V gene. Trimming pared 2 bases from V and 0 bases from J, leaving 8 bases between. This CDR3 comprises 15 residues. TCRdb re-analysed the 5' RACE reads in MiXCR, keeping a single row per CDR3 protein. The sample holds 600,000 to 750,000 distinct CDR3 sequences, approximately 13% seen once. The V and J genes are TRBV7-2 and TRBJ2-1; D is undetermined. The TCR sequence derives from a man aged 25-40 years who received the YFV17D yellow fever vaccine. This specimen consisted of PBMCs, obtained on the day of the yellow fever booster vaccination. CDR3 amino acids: CASSLMGSSYNEQFF. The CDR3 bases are TGTGCCAGCAGCTTAATGGGAAGCTCCTACAATGAGCAGTTCTTC.